One sample yielded the 24 T cell receptor beta chains listed below, sequenced in a study of control samples from healthy donors and cancer patients. Repertoires were generated with immunoSEQ multiplex PCR, while TCRdb's copy carries only in-frame clones and drops some. Of about 150,000 clones listed, about 89% were seen once; the top ten hold 4.9%. Input material: blood. These receptors were taken from a young man in good health.

The chain recombines TRBV6-5 with TRBJ2-3, with no clear D. Per the germline V gene, CDR1 is MNHEY and CDR2 is SVGAGI. The CDR3 has 12 residues. Trimming removed 6 bases from V and 9 bases from J, with 13 bases in between. The CDR3 loop is CASSSPGSTQYF. CDR3 DNA sequence: TGTGCCAGCAGCTCCCCCGGATCCACGCAGTATTTT.

The V call is TRBV10-3, the J call TRBJ2-1; 11 bases line up with TRBD2. CDR3 length: 14 amino acids. The V gene end was trimmed by 6 bases and the J gene end by 5 bases; junction bases not matched to a gene: 3. Germline V gene lookup returns CDR1 ENHRY and CDR2 SYGVKD. CDR3 bases: TGTGCCATCAGGGGGACTAGCGGACACAATGAGCAGTTCTTC. Translated, it gives CAIRGTSGHNEQFF.

This clone came up once. V is TRBV6-1 and J is TRBJ2-7; TRBD1 agrees at 7 bases. Germline-derived CDR1 and CDR2 are MNHNS and SASEGT. The V segment lost 4 bases and the J segment 1 base; nucleotides outside the gene matches: 10. CDR3 length: 16 residues. CDR3 residues: CASSGHRDRASYEQYF. DNA for the CDR3: TGTGCCAGCAGTGGGCACCGGGACAGAGCTTCCTACGAGCAGTACTTC.

This chain connects TRBV19 to TRBJ1-1; possible D gene TRBD1, 6 bases. The CDR3 spans 17 residues. From germline, CDR1 is LNHDA and CDR2 SQIVND (reference sequence). The V and J ends lost 3 bases and 3 bases respectively, with 20 bases between them. The CDR3 region is CASSMSGKGGADTEAFF. CDR3 nucleotide sequence: TGTGCCAGTAGTATGTCGGGTAAGGGGGGCGCGGACACTGAAGCTTTCTTT. Complete variable domain (other parts from reference TRBV19 and TRBJ1-1): DGGITQSPKYLFRKEGQNVTLSCEQNLNHDAMYWYRQDPGQGLRLIYYSQIVNDFQKGDIAEGYSVSREKKESFPLTVTSAQKNPTAFYLCASSMSGKGGADTEAFFGQGTRLTVV.

This clone has just one count. The rearrangement joins TRBV11-2 to TRBJ1-1, with D perhaps matching TRBD1 (5 bases). Germline assignment: CDR1 SGHAT and CDR2 FQNNGV. V was cut by 5 bases and J by 0 bases, with 10 bases left in between. The CDR3 length is 14 residues. Here the CDR3 DNA reads TGTGCCAGCAGCGCCAGACAGCTGAACACTGAAGCTTTCTTT. Translated: CASSARQLNTEAFF.

This clone has only one observation. The chain combines TRBV5-4 with TRBJ2-7; 8 bases agree with TRBD1. Per germline, CDR1 SGHNT and CDR2 YYREEE (reference sequence). Trimming removed 4 bases from V and 12 bases from J; junction bases left unmatched: 9. CDR3 length: 12 amino acids. As DNA, the CDR3 is TGTGCCAGCAGCCCGGGACAGGAGATTTGGTACTTC. Its protein product is CASSPGQEIWYF.

The chain is built from TRBV2 and TRBJ1-2; 8 bases are a match to TRBD1. The CDR3 covers 15 residues. With V trimmed by 3 bases and J by 7 bases, 10 bases remained unmatched. Germline V gene lookup returns CDR1 SNHLY and CDR2 FYNNEI. The CDR3, as DNA: TGTGCCAGCAGTGACCGCGCGACAGGGGCCGCTGGCTACACCTTC. Translated: CASSDRATGAAGYTF.

This chain connects TRBV3-1 (or the pseudogene TRBV3-2) to TRBJ1-6, with 7 bases identical to TRBD1. V lost 1 base, J lost 6 bases, and 3 bases stayed unmatched. CDR1 and CDR2 (germline): LGHDT, YNNKEL (reference sequence). The CDR3 totals 15 residues. CDR3: CASSQGDSSNSPLHF. Written as DNA, the CDR3 is TGTGCCAGCAGCCAAGGGGACAGTAGTAATTCACCCCTCCACTTT.

This clone was recorded once. The rearrangement joins TRBV18 to TRBJ2-1; tentatively, D is TRBD2 (5 bases). The length of the CDR3 is 13 residues. V was shortened by 4 bases and J by 3 bases, with 7 bases between the two germline ends. Germline values: CDR1 KGHSH, CDR2 LQKENI. The CDR3 DNA sequence: TGTGCCAGCTCACGAGACTACTACAATGAGCAGTTCTTC. Translating gives CASSRDYYNEQFF.

The chain has TRBV3-1 (or the pseudogene TRBV3-2) and TRBJ1-6; a weak D match, TRBD1 (5 bases). Deletions cut 0 bases from V and 5 bases from J, with 8 bases between. Per the germline V gene, CDR1 is LGHDT and CDR2 is YNNKEL (reference sequence). The CDR3 is 15 residues long. The CDR3 bases are TGTGCCAGCAGCCAAGAAGGGGTTCATAATTCACCCCTCCACTTT. This gives the protein CASSQEGVHNSPLHF.

V is TRBV27 and J is TRBJ2-7; TRBD1 matches 8 bases. Trimming at V came to 3 bases and at J to 0 bases, leaving 4 bases not matched to a gene. Germline CDR1 MNHEY, CDR2 SMNVEV (reference sequence). The CDR3 runs 15 residues. As DNA, the CDR3 is TGTGCCAGCAGTTTGTACAGGGGGAGCTCCTACGAGCAGTACTTC. This encodes CASSLYRGSSYEQYF.

The chain recombines TRBV5-5 with TRBJ1-5; D may be TRBD1 (6 bases). Germline V lookup: CDR1 SGHKS, CDR2 YYEKEE (reference sequence). V lost 6 bases to trimming and J lost 4 bases, with 17 bases between them. There are 15 residues in the CDR3. The CDR3 spells CASNGDIGKNQPQHF. The CDR3 DNA follows: TGTGCCAGCAACGGGGACATCGGGAAAAATCAGCCCCAGCATTTT.

The chain joins TRBV24-1 to TRBJ2-3; 11 bases are a match to TRBD2. J gave up 6 bases and V 3 bases, and 13 bases lay outside the gene matches. Per germline, CDR1 KGHDR and CDR2 SFDVKD. There are 18 residues in the CDR3. CDR3 protein: CATSDTGTSGSTGDTQYF. CDR3 bases: TGTGCCACCAGTGATACCGGAACTAGCGGGAGTACCGGGGATACGCAGTATTTT.

This chain joins TRBV5-6 and TRBJ1-1; unclear D gene. Trimming removed 2 bases at V and 1 base at J, with 9 bases between. This CDR3 comprises 14 residues. CDR1 and CDR2 from the germline V gene are SGHDT and YYEEEE. CDR3 sequence (DNA): TGTGCCAGCAGCTTTGACCCAGCGAACACTGAAGCTTTCTTT. Protein: CASSFDPANTEAFF.

The genes are TRBV9 and TRBJ2-3; 7 positions agree with TRBD2. Germline-derived CDR1 and CDR2 are SGDLS and YYNGEE. V dropped 4 bases and J dropped 6; count of bases not matched to a gene: 8. The CDR3 covers 14 residues. The chain's CDR3 is CASSPRTSLDTQYF. CDR3 DNA: TGTGCCAGCAGCCCGCGGACTAGTTTGGATACGCAGTATTTT.

V usage is TRBV7-3 and J usage is TRBJ2-1; D may match TRBD1 or TRBD2 (5 bases each). V was pared by 5 bases and J by 8 bases, with 13 bases between. The CDR3 spans 13 residues. CDR1 is SGHTA, CDR2 FQGTGA, per germline. DNA of the CDR3: TGTGCCAGCAGCCCGGGACCGGAGGATGAGCAGTTCTTC. The encoded protein is CASSPGPEDEQFF.

The V and J genes are TRBV12-3 or TRBV12-4 and TRBJ2-7; the D gene is possibly TRBD2 (5 bases). CDR3 length equals 13 residues. V dropped 8 bases and J dropped 6 bases, with 17 bases sitting between them. CDR3 region: CASAQLTAGEQYF. CDR3 DNA sequence: TGTGCCAGCGCCCAGCTCACTGCGGGCGAGCAGTACTTC.

In its sample, this clone was seen a few times. The chain links TRBV15 to TRBJ1-4; a weak D match, TRBD1 (6 bases). The germline V and J ends were trimmed by 0 bases and 4 bases, with 21 bases remaining between them. The germline CDR1 and CDR2 sequences are LNHNV and YYDKDF (reference sequence). The CDR3 is 19 residues long. CDR3 amino acids: CATSRDEGVGLTVNEKLFF. CDR3 DNA: TGTGCCACCAGCAGAGATGAGGGGGTGGGATTGACGGTTAATGAAAAACTGTTTTTT.

This chain links TRBV19 with TRBJ2-7, with 11 positions matching TRBD2. This CDR3 spans 14 amino acids. CDR1 is LNHDA, CDR2 SQIVND, per germline (reference sequence). The V segment lost 5 bases and the J segment 5 bases; nucleotides outside the gene matches: 5. In DNA, the CDR3 is TGTGCCAGTAGTGTACTAGCGGGAGATGACGAGCAGTACTTC. Amino acids: CASSVLAGDDEQYF.

The gene calls are TRBV7-2 and TRBJ1-2, with TRBD1 identical over 7 bases. Trimming at V came to 5 bases and at J to 5 bases, leaving 5 bases not matched to a gene. Germline V CDR1 and CDR2: SGHTA, FQGNSA. The CDR3 has 13 residues. The CDR3 DNA follows: TGTGCCAGCAGCCCCGGGACAGAGTATGGCTACACCTTC. Its protein is CASSPGTEYGYTF.

This clone was detected a few times. The V and J genes are TRBV19 and TRBJ2-1; weak D call: TRBD2 (6 bases). Trimming cost V 5 bases and J 1 base, with 15 bases left between them. Germline values: CDR1 LNHDA, CDR2 SQIVND (reference sequence). The CDR3 is made up of 16 amino acids. CDR3 DNA: TGTGCCAGTAGTCCTGGGGGGAGTAGGTCCTACAATGAGCAGTTCTTC. Translated, it gives CASSPGGSRSYNEQFF.

The chain couples TRBV27 to TRBJ1-4, with 8 bases identical to TRBD1. With V trimmed by 4 bases and J by 3 bases, 7 bases remained unmatched. The CDR3 sequence is 16 residues long. Germline CDR1 and CDR2: MNHEY and SMNVEV (reference sequence). CDR3 amino acids: CASSSRGRRSNEKLFF. In nucleotides, the CDR3 is TGTGCCAGCAGTTCCAGGGGGCGCAGATCTAATGAAAAACTGTTTTTT. Together with reference TRBV27 and TRBJ1-4, the CDR3 gives the full variable domain: EAQVTQNPRYLITVTGKKLTVTCSQNMNHEYMSWYRQDPGLGLRQIYYSMNVEVTDKGDVPEGYKVSRKEKRNFPLILESPSPNQTSLYFCASSSRGRRSNEKLFFGSGTQLSVL.

This sequence joins TRBV11-3 and TRBJ2-1; TRBD2 matches 13 bases. There are 15 residues in the CDR3. The germline V gene encodes CDR1 SGHNT and CDR2 YENEEA. V lost 7 bases and J lost 8; bases outside the gene matches: 8. In DNA form, the CDR3 reads TGTGCCAGCAATCCAGGACTAGCGGGAGTGGATGAGCAGTTCTTC. This translates into CASNPGLAGVDEQFF. Together with reference TRBV11-3 and TRBJ2-1, the CDR3 gives the full variable domain: EAGVVQSPRYKIIEKKQPVAFWCNPISGHNTLYWYLQNLGQGPELLIRYENEEAVDDSQLPKDRFSAERLKGVDSTLKIQPAELGDSAVYLCASNPGLAGVDEQFFGPGTRLTVL.

The genes are TRBV5-8 and TRBJ2-3, with D possibly TRBD2 on 6 matching bases. This CDR3 region has 15 residues. V was trimmed by 3 bases and J by 4 bases, leaving 15 bases between them. Germline V gives CDR1 SGHTS, CDR2 YDEGEE. CDR3 in amino acids: CASSWGGTPPDTQYF. DNA of the CDR3: TGTGCCAGCAGCTGGGGTGGGACTCCCCCAGATACGCAGTATTTT.